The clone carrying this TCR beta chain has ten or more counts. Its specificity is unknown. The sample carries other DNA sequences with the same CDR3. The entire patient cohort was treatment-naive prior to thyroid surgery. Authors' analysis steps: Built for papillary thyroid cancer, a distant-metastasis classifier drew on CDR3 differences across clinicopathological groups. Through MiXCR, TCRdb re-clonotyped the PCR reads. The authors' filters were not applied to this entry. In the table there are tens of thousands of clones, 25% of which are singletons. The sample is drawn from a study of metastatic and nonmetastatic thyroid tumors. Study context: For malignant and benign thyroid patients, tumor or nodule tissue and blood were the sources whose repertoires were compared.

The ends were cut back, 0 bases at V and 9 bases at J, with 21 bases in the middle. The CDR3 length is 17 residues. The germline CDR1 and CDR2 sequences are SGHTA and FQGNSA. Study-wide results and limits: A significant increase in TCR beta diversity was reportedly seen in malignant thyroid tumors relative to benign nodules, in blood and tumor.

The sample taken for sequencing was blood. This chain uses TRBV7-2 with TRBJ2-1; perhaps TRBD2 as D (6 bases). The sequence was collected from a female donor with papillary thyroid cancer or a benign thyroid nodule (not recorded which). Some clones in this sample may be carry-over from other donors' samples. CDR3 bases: TGTGCCAGCAGCTTAGCGCCCCTAGCGATCACGGGCGTTGAGCAGTTCTTC. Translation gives CASSLAPLAITGVEQFF. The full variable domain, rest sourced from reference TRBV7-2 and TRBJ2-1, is GAGVSQSPSNKVTEKGKDVELRCDPISGHTALYWYRQSLGQGLEFLIYFQGNSAPDKSGLPSDRFSAERTGGSVSTLTIQRTQQEDSAVYLCASSLAPLAITGVEQFFGPGTRLTVL.